This TCR beta chain appears in the sequencing data of a study of post-analysis software for immune sequencing data. Study-level points and caveats: In patients, TRBV5-6, TRBV5-1 and TRBV20-1 belonged to roughly 5 TRBV segments found more frequently than in controls.

Libraries were made from TCR beta cDNA, and they carried unique molecular identifiers. The authors obtained approximately 540,000 cDNA molecules from about 0.94 to 9.7 million T cells. TCRdb ran MiXCR on the PCR reads and lists one entry per CDR3 protein. The repertoire holds hundreds of thousands of distinct CDR3 sequences, around 60% seen once, with 10% to 12% in the top ten. This CDR3 spans 14 amino acids. The trim removed 6 bases at V and 6 bases at J, leaving 5 bases unmatched. In germline, CDR1 is DFQATT, CDR2 SNEGSKA (reference sequence). This clonotype was seen a few times. Its antigen remains unidentified.

The clonotype comes from a girl aged 2-10 years with multiple sclerosis. The chain is built from TRBV20-1 and TRBJ1-6, with TRBD1 identical over 10 bases. Sequenced material: blood. The CDR3 DNA sequence: TGCAGTGCCGGGACAGGGGAACTTAATTCACCCCTCCACTTT. It encodes CSAGTGELNSPLHF.